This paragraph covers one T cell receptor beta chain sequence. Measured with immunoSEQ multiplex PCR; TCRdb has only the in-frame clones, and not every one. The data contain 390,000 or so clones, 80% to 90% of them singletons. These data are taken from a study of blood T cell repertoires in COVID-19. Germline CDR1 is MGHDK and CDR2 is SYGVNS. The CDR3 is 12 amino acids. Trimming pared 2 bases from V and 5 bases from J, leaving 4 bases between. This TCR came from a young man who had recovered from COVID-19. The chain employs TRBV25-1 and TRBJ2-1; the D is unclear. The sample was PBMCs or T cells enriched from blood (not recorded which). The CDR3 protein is CASSEPNNEQFF. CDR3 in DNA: TGTGCCAGCAGTGAACCTAACAATGAGCAGTTCTTC.